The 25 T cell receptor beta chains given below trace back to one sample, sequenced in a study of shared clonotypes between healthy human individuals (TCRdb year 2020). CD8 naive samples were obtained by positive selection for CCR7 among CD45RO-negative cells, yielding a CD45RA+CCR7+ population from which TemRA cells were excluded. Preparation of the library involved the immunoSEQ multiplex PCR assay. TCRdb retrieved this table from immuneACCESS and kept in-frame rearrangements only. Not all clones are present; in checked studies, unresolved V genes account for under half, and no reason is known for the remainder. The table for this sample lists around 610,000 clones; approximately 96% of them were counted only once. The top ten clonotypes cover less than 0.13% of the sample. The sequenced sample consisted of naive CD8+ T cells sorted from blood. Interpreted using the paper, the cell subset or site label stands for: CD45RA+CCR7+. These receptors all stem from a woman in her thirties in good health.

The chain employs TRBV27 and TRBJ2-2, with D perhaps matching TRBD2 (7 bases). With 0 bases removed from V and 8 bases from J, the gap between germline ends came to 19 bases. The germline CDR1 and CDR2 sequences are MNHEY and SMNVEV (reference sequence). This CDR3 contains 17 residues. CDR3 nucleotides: TGTGCCAGCAGTTTATCGCTGGCGGGGGCCCGCAGTGGGGAGCTGTTTTTT. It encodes CASSLSLAGARSGELFF.

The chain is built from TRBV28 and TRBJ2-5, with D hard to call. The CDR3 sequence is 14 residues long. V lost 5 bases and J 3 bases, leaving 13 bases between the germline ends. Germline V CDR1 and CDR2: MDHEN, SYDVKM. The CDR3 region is CASSPPLEEETQYF. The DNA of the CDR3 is TGTGCCAGCAGTCCCCCCCTCGAAGAAGAGACCCAGTACTTC.

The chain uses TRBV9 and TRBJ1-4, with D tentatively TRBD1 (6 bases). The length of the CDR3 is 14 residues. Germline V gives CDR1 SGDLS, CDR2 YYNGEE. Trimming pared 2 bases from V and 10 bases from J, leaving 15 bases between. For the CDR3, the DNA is TGTGCCAGCAGCGTTGGAGGGGGTTCGGCAAAACTGTTTTTT. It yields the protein CASSVGGGSAKLFF.

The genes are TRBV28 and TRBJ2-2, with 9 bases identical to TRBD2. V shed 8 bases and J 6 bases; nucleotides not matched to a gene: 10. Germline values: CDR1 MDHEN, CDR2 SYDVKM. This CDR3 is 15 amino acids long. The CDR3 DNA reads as TGTGCCAGCGGACGGACTAGCGAATTTGCCGGGGAGCTGTTTTTT. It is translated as CASGRTSEFAGELFF.

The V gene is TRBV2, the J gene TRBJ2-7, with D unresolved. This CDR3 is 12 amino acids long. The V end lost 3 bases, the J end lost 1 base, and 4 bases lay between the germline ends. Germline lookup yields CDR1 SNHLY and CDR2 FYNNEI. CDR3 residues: CASSDESYEQYF. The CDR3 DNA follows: TGTGCCAGCAGTGACGAGTCCTACGAGCAGTACTTC.

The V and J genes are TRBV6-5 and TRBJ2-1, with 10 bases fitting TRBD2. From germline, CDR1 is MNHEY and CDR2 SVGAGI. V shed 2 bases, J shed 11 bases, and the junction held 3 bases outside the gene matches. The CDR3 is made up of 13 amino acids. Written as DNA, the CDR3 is TGTGCCAGCAGTTACGGACTAGCGGAGAAGCAGTTCTTC. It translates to CASSYGLAEKQFF.

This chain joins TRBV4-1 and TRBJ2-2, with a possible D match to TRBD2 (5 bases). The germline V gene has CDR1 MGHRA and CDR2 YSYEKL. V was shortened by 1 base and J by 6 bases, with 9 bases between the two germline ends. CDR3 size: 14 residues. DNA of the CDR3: TGCGCCAGCAGCCAAGTGGGAGCCCCCGGGGAGCTGTTTTTT. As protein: CASSQVGAPGELFF.

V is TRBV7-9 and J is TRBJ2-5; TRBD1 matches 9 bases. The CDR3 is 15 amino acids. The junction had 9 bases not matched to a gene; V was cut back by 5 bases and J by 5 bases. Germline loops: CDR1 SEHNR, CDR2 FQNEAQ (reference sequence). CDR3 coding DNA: TGTGCCAGCAGCCTAAGGACAGGGGATAAGGAGACCCAGTACTTC. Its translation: CASSLRTGDKETQYF. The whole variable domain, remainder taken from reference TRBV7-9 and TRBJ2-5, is DTGVSQNPRHKITKRGQNVTFRCDPISEHNRLYWYRQTLGQGPEFLTYFQNEAQLEKSRLLSDRFSAERPKGSFSTLEIQRTEQGDSAMYLCASSLRTGDKETQYFGPGTRLLVL.

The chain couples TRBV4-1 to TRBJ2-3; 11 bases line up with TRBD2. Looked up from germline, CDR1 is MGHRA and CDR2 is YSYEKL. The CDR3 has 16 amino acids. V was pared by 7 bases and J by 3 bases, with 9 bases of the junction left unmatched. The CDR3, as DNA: TGCGCCAGCAAGGTCCGACTAGCGGGAAGAACAGATACGCAGTATTTT. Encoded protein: CASKVRLAGRTDTQYF.

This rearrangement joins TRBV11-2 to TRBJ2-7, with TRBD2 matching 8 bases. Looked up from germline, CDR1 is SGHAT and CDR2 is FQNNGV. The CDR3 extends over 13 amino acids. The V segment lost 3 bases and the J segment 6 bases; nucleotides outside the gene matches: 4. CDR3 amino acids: CASSFGLASEQYF. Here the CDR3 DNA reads TGTGCCAGCAGCTTCGGACTAGCAAGCGAGCAGTACTTC.

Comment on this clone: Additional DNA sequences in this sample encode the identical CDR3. CDR3 nucleotide sequence: TGTGCCAGTAGTATAACGGGGAATCAGCCCCAGCATTTT. It encodes CASSITGNQPQHF. V gene TRBV19 combines with J gene TRBJ1-5; D gene uncertain. CDR1 and CDR2 (germline): LNHDA, SQIVND (reference sequence). The CDR3 runs 13 residues. V lost 2 bases and J lost 4, with 6 bases in between.

In nucleotides, the CDR3 is TGCGCCAGCAGCCAAGGTCCGGGACTTACACTTCACAATGAGCAGTTCTTC. It specifies CASSQGPGLTLHNEQFF. The rearrangement joins TRBV4-1 to TRBJ2-1; a possible D gene is TRBD2 (6 bases). This CDR3 is built from 17 residues. The V gene's germline CDR1 is MGHRA and CDR2 YSYEKL. V dropped 1 base and J dropped 5 bases, with 18 bases sitting between them.

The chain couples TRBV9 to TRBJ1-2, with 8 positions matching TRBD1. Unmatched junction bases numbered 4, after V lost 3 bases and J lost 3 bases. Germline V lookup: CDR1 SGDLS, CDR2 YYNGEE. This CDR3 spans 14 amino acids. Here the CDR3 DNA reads TGTGCCAGCAGCGGGGGACAGGAGGACTATGGCTACACCTTC. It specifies CASSGGQEDYGYTF.

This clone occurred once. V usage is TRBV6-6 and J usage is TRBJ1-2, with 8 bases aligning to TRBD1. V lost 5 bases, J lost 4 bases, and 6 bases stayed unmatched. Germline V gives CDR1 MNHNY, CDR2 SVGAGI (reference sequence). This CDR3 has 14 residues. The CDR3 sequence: CASSTTGAAYGYTF. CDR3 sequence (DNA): TGTGCCAGCAGTACGACAGGGGCAGCCTATGGCTACACCTTC.

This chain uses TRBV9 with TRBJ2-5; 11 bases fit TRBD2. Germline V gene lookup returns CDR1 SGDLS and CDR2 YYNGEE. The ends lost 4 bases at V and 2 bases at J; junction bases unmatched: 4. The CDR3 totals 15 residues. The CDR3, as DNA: TGTGCCAGCAGCTCCCGACTAGCGGGGCAAGAGACCCAGTACTTC. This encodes CASSSRLAGQETQYF.

DNA of the CDR3: TGTGCCAGTAGTACGGGGCCGGGGGGAGGTCAGCCCCAGCATTTT. It specifies CASSTGPGGGQPQHF. This sequence joins TRBV19 and TRBJ1-5; maybe TRBD1 (5 bases). The CDR3 is made up of 15 amino acids. Germline V gene lookup returns CDR1 LNHDA and CDR2 SQIVND (reference sequence). Trimming cost V 4 bases and J 6 bases, with 16 bases left between them.

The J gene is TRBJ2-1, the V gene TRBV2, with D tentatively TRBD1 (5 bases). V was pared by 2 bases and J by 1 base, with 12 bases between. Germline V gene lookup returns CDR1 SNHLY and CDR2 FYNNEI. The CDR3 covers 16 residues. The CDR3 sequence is CASSEPYRISYNEQFF. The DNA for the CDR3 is TGTGCCAGCAGTGAACCCTACAGGATTTCCTACAATGAGCAGTTCTTC.

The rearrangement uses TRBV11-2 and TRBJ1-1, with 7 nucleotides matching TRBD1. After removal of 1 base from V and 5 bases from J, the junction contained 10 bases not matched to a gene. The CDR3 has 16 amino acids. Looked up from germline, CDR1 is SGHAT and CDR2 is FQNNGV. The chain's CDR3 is CASSLGLSGGVTEAFF. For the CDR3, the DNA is TGTGCCAGCAGCTTAGGTTTGTCAGGGGGAGTGACTGAAGCTTTCTTT.

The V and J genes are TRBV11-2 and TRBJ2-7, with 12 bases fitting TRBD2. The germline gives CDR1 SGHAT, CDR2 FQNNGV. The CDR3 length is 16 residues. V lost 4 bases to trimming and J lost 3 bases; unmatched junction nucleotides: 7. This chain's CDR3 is CASSWETSGRSYEQYF. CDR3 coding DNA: TGTGCCAGCAGCTGGGAGACTAGCGGGAGAAGCTACGAGCAGTACTTC.

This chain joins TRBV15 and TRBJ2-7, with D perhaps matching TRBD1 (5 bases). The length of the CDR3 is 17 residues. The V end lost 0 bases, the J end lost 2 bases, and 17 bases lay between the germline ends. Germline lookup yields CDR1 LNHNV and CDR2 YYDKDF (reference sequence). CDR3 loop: CATSRDLRADQTYEQYF. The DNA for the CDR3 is TGTGCCACCAGCAGAGATCTCAGGGCAGACCAGACCTACGAGCAGTACTTC. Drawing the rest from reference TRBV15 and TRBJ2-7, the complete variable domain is DAMVIQNPRYQVTQFGKPVTLSCSQTLNHNVMYWYQQKSSQAPKLLFHYYDKDFNNEADTPDNFQSRRPNTSFCFLDIRSPGLGDTAMYLCATSRDLRADQTYEQYFGPGTRLTVT.

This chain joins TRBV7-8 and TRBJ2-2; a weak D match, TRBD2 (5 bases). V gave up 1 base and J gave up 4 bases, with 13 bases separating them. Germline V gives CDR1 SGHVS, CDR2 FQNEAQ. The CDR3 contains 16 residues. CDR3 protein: CASSLGRTRGTGELFF. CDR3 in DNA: TGTGCCAGCAGCTTAGGGAGGACTCGTGGCACCGGGGAGCTGTTTTTT.

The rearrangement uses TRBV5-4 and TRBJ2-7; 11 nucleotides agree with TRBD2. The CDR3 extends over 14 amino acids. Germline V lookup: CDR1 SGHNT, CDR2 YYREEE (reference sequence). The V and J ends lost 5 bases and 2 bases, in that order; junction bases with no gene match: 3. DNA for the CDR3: TGTGCCAGCAGACTAGCGGGAGAGGCCTACGAGCAGTACTTC. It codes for CASRLAGEAYEQYF.

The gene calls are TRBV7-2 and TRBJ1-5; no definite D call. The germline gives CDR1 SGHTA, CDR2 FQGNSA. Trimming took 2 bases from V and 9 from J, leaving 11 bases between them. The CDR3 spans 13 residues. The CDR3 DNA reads TGTGCCAGCAGCTTAACGGGAAGTGGGCCCCAGCATTTT. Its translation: CASSLTGSGPQHF.

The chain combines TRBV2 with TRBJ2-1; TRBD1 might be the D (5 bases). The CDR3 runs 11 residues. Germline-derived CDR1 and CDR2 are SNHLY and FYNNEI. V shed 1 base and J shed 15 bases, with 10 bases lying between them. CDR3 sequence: CASSEGGRGFF. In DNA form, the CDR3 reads TGTGCCAGCAGTGAAGGCGGAAGGGGGTTCTTC. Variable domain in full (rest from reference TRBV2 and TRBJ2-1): EPEVTQTPSHQVTQMGQEVILRCVPISNHLYFYWYRQILGQKVEFLVSFYNNEISEKSEIFDDQFSVERPDGSNFTLKIRSTKLEDSAMYFCASSEGGRGFFGPGTRLTVL.

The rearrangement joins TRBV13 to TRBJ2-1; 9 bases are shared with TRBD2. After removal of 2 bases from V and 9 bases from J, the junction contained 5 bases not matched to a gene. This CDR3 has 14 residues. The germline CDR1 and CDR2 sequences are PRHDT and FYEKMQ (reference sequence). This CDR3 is CASSLIAGEVEQFF. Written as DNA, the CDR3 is TGTGCCAGCAGCTTAATAGCGGGAGAGGTTGAGCAGTTCTTC.